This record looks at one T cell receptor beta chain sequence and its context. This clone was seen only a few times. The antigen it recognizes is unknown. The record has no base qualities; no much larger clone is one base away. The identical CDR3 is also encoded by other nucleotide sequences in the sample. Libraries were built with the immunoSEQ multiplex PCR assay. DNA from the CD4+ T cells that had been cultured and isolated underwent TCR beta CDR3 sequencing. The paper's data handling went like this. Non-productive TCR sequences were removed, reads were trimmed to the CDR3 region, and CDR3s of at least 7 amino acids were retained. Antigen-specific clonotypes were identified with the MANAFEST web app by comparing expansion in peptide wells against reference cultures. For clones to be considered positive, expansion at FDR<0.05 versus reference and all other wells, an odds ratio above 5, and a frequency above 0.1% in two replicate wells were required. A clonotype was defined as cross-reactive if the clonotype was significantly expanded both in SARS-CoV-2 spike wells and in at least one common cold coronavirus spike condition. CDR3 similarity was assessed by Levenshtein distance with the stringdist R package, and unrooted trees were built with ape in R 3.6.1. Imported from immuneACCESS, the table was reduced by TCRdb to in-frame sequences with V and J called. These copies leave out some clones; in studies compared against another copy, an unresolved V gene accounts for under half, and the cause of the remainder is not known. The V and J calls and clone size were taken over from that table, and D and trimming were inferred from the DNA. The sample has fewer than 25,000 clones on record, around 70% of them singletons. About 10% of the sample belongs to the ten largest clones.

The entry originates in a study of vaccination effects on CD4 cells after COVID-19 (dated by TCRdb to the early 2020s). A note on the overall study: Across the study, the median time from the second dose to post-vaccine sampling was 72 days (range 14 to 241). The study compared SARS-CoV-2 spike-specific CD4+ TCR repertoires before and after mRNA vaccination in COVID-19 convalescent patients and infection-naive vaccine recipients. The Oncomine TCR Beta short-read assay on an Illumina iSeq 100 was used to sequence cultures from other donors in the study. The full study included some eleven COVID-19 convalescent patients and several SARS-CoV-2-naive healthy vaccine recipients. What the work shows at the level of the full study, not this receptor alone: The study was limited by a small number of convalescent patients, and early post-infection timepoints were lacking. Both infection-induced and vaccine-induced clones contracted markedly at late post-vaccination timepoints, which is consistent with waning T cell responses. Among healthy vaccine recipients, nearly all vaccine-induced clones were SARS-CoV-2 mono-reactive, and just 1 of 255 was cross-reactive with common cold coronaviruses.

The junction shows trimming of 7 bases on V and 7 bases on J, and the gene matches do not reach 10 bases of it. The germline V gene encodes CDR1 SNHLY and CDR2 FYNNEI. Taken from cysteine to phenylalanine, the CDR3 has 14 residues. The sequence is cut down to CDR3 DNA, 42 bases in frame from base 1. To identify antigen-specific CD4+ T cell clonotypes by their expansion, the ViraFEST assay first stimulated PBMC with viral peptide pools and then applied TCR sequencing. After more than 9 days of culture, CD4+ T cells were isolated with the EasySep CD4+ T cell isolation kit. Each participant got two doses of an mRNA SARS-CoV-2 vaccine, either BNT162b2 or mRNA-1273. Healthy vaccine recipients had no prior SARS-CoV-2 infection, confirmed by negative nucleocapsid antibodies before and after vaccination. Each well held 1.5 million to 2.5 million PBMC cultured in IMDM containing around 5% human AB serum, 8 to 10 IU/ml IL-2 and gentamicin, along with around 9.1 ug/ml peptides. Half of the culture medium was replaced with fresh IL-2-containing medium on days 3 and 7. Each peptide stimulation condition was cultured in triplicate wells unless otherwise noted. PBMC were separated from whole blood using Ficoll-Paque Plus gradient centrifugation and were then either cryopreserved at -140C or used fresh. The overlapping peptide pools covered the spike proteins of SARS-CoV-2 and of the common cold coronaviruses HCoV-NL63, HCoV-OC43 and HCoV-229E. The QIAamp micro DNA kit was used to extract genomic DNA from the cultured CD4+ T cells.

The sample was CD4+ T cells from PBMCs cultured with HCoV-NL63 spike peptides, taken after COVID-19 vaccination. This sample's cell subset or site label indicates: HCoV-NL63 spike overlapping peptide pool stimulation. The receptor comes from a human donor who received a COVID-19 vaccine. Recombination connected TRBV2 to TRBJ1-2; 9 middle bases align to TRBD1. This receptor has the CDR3 CASTPGTGFSGYTF. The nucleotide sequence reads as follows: TGTGCCAGCACCCCCGGGACAGGGTTCTCTGGCTACACCTTC.